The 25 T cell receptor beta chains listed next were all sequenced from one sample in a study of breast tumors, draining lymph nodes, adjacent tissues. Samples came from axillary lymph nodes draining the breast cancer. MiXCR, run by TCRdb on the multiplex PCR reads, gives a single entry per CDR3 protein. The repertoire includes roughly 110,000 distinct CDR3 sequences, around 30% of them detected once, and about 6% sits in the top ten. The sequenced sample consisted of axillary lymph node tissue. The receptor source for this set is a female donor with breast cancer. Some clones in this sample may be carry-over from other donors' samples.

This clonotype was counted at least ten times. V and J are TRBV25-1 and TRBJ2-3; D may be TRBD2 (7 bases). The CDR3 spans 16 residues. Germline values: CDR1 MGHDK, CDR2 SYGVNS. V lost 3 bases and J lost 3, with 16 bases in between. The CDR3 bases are TGTGCCAGCAGTGATTTTGAAAGGGGGGGAACAGATACGCAGTATTTT. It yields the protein CASSDFERGGTDTQYF.

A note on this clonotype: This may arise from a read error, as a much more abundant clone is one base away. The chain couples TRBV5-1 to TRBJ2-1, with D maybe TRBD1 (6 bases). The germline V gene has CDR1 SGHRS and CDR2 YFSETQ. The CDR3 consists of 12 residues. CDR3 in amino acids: CASSRTAGEHFF. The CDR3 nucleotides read TGCGCCAGCAGTAGGACAGCCGGTGAGCACTTCTTC.

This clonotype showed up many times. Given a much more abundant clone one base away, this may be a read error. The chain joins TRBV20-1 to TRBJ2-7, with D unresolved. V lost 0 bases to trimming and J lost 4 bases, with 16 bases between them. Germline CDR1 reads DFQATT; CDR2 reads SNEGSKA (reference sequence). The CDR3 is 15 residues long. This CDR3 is CSARDLASLPYEQYF. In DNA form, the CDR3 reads TGCAGTGCTAGAGATTTGGCTTCTTTACCATACGAGCAGTACTTC.

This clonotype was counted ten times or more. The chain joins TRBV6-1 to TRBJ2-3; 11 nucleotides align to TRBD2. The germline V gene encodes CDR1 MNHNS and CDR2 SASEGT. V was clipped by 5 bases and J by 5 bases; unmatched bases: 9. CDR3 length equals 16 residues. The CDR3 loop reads CASSLAGGPLEDTQYF. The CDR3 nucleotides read TGTGCCAGCAGTTTAGCGGGGGGGCCGTTAGAAGATACGCAGTATTTT.

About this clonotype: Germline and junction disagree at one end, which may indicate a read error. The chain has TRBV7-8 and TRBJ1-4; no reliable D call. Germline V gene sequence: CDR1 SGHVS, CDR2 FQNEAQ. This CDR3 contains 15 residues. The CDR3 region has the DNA TGTACCAGCAGCCTCGCTGGGCAGACTAATGAAAAACTGTTCTTT. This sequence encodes CTSSLAGQTNEKLFF.

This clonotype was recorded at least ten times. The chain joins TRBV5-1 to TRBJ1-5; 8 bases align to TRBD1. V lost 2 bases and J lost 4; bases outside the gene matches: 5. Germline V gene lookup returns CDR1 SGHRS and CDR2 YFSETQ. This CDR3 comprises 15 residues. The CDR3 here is CASSFGQGKNQPQHF. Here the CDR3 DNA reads TGCGCCAGCAGCTTTGGACAGGGAAAAAATCAGCCCCAGCATTTT.

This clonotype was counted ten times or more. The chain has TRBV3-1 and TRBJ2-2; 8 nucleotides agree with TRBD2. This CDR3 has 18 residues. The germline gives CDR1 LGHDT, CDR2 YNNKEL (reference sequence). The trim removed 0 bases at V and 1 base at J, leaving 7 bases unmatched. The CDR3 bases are TGTGCCAGCAGCCAAGATGGGGTAGCGGGGCGGAACACCGGGGAGCTGTTTTTT. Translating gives CASSQDGVAGRNTGELFF. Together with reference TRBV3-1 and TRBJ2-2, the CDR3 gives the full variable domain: DTAVSQTPKYLVTQMGNDKSIKCEQNLGHDTMYWYKQDSKKFLKIMFSYNNKELIINETVPNRFSPKSPDKAHLNLHINSLELGDSAVYFCASSQDGVAGRNTGELFFGEGSRLTVL.

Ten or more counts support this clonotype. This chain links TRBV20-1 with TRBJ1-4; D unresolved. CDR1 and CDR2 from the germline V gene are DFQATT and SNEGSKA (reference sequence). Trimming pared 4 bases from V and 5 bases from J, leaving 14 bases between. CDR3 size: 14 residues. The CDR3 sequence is CSATRFGINEKLFF. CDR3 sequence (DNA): TGCAGTGCTACCAGGTTCGGAATCAATGAAAAACTGTTTTTT.

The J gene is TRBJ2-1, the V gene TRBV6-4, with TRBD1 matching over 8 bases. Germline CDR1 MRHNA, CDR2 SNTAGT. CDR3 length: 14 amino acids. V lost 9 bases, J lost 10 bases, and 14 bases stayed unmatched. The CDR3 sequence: CARGRRQGCKEQFF. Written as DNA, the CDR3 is TGTGCCAGAGGGCGGAGACAGGGGTGCAAGGAGCAGTTCTTC.

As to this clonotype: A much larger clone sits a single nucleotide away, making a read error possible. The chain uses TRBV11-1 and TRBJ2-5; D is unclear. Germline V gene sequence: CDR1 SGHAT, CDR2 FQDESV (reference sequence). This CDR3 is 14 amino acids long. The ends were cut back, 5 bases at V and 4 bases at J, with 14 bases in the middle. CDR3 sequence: CASSPGPRAETQYF. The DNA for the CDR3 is TGTGCCAGCAGCCCAGGACCGAGAGCAGAGACCCAGTACTTC.

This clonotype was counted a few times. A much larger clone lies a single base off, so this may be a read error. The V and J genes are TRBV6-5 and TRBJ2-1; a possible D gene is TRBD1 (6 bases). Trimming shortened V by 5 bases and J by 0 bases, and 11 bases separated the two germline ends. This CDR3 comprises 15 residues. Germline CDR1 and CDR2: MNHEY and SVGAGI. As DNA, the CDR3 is TGTGCCAGCAGTCACAGGGCCATCTCCTACAATGAGCAGTTCTTC. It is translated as CASSHRAISYNEQFF.

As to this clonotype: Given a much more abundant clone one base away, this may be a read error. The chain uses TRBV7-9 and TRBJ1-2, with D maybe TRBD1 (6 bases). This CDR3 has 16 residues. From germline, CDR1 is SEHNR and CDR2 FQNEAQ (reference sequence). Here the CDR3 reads CASSLTGQQTNYGHTF. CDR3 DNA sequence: TGTGCCAGCAGCCTAACAGGGCAACAAACTAACTATGGCCACACCTTC.

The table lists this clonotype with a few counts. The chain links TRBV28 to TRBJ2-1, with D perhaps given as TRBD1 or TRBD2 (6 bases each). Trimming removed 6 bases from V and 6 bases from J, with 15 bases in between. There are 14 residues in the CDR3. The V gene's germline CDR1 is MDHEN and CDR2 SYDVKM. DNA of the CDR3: TGTGCCAGCAGCACGGGGGCTGGGGGCAATGAGCAGTTCTTC. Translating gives CASSTGAGGNEQFF.

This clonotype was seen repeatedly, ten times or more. CDR3 DNA: TGTGCCAGCAGTCGAGACAGGGTCTACGAGCAGTACTTC. This translates into CASSRDRVYEQYF. The chain is built from TRBV6-5 and TRBJ2-7; 7 bases line up with TRBD1. Trimming removed 5 bases from V and 3 bases from J; junction bases left unmatched: 4. This CDR3 spans 13 amino acids. Germline loops: CDR1 MNHEY, CDR2 SVGAGI.

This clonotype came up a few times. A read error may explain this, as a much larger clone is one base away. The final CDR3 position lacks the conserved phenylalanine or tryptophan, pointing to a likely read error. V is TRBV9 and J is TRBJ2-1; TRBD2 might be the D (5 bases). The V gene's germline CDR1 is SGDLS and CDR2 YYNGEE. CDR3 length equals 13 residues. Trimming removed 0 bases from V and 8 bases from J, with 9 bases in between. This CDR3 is CASSVGVRDEQFS. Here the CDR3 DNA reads TGTGCCAGCAGCGTAGGCGTGAGGGATGAGCAGTTCTCC.

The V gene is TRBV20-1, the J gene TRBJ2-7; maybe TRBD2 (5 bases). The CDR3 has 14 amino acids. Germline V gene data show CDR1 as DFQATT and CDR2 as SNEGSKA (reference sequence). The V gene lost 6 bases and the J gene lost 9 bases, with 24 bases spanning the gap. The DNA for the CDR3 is TGCAGTGCCCAAATCACTAGGTCCCCCTCCGGGCAGTACTTC. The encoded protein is CSAQITRSPSGQYF.

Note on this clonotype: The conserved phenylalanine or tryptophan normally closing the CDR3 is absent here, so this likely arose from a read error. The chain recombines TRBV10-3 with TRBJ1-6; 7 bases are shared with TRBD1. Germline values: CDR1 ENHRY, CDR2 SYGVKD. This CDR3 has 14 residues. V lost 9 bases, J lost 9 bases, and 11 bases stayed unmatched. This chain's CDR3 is CAIKSTGDGSPLHL. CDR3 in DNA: TGTGCCATTAAAAGTACAGGGGACGGTTCACCCCTCCACCTT.

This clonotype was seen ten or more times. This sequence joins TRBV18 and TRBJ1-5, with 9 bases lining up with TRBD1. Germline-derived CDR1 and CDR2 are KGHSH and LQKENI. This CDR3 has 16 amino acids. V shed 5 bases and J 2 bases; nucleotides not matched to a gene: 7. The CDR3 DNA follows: TGTGCCAGCTCAGCAGCACAGGGGGCGGGCAATCAGCCCCAGCATTTT. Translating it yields CASSAAQGAGNQPQHF.

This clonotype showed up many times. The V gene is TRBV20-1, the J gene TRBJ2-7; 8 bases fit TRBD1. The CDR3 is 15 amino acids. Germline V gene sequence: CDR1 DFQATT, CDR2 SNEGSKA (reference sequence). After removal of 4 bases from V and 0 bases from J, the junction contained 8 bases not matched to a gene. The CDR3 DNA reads TGCAGTGCTACCTCCGGACAGGGCGTCTCCTACGAGCAGTACTTC. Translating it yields CSATSGQGVSYEQYF.

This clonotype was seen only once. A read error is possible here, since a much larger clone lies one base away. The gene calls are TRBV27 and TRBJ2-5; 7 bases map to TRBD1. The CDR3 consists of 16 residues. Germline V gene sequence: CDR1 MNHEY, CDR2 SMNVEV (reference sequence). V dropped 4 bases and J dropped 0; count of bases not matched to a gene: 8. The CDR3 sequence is CASSSSTGMYQETQYF. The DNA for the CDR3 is TGTGCCAGCAGTTCATCGACAGGGATGTACCAAGAGACCCAGTACTTC.

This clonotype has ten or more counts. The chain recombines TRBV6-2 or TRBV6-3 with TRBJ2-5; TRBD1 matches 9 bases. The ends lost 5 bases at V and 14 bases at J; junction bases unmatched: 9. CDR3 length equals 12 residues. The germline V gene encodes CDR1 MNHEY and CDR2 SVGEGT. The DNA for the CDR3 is TGTGCCAGCAGTCATATTGGGACAGGGAGATACTTC. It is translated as CASSHIGTGRYF.

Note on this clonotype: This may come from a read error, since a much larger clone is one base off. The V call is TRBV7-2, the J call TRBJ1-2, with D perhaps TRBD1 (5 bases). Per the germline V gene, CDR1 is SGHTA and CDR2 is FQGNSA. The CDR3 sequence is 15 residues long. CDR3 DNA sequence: TGTGCCAGCGGCTTAGGTCTTCAGGGAGTTCGTGGCTACACCTTC. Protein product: CASGLGLQGVRGYTF.

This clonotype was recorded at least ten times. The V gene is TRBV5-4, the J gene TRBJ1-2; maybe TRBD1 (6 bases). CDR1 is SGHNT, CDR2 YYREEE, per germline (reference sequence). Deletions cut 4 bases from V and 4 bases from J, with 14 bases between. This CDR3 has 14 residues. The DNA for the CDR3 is TGTGCCAGCAGCACGGGGGGCGCGCTCTATGGCTACACCTTC. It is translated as CASSTGGALYGYTF. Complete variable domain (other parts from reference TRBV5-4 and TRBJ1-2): ETGVTQSPTHLIKTRGQQVTLRCSSQSGHNTVSWYQQALGQGPQFIFQYYREEENGRGNFPPRFSGLQFPNYSSELNVNALELDDSALYLCASSTGGALYGYTFGSGTRLTVV.

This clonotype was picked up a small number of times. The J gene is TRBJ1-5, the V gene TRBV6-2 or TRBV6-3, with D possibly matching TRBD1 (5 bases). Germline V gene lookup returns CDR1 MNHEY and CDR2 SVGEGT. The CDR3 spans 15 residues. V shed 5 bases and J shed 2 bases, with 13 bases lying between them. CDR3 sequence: CASSHAGGGNQPQHF. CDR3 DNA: TGTGCCAGCAGTCACGCGGGGGGGGGCAATCAGCCCCAGCATTTT.

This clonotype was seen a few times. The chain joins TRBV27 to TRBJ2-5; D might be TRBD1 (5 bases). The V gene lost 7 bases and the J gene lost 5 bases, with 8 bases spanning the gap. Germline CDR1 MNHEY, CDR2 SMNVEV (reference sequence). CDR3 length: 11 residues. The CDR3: CASTSGETQYF. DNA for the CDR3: TGTGCCAGCACTTCAGGGGAGACCCAGTACTTC.